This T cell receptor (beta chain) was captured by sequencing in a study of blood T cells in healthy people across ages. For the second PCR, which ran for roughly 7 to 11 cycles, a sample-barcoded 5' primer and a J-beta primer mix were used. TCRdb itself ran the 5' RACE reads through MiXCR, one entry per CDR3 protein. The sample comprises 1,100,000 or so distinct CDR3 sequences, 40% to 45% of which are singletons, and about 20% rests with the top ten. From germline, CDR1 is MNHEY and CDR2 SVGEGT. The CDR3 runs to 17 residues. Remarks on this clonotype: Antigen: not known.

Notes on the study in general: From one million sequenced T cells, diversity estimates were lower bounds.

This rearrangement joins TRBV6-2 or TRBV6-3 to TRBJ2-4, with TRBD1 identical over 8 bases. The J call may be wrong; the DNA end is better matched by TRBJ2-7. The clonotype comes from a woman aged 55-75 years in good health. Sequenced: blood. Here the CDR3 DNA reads TGTGCCAGCAGTTACTCCCCCGGACAGGGTAGGCGGTACGAGCAGTACTTC. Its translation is CASSYSPGQGRRYEQYF.